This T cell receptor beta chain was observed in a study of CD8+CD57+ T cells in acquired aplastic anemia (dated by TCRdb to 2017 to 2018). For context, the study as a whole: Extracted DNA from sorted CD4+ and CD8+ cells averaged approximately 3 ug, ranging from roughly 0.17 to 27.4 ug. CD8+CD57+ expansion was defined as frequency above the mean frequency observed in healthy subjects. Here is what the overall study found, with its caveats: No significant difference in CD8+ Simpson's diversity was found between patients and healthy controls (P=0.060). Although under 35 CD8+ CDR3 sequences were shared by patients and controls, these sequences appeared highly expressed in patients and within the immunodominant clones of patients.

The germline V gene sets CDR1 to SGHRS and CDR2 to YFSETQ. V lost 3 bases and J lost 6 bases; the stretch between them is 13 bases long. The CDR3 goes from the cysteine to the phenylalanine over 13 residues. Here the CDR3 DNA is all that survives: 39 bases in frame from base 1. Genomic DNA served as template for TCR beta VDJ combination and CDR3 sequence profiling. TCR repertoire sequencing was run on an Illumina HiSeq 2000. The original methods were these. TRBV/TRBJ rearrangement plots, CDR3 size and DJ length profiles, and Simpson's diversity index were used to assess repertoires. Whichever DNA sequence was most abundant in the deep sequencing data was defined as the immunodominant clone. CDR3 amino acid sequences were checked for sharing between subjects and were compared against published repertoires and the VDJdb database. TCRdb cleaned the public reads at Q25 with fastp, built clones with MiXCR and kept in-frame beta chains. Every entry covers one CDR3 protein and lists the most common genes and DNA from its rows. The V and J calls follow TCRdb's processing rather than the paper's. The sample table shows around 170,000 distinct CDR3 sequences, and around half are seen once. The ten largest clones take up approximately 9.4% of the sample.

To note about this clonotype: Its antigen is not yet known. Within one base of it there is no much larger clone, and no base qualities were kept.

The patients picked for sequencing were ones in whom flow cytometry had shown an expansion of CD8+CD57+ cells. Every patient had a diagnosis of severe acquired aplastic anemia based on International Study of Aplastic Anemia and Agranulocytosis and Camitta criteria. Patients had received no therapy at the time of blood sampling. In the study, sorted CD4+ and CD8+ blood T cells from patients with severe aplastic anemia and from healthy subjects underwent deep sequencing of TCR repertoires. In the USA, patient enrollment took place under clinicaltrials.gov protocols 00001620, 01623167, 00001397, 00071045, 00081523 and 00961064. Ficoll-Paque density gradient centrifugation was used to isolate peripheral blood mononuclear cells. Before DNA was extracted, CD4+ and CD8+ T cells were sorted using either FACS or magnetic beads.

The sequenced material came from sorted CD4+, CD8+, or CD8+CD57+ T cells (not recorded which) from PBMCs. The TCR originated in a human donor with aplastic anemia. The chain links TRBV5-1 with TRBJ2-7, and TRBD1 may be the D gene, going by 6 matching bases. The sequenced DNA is TGCGCCAGCAGCTATGAACAGGGTTCCGAGCAGTACTTC. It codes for CASSYEQGSEQYF.